This TCR beta chain was observed in a study of T cell responses to AZD1222 COVID-19 vaccine. The method was immunoSEQ multiplex PCR; TCRdb's version includes in-frame clones alone and lacks a portion of them. The sample records about 180,000 clones, just over 85% being singletons. General study results and limits: Rises in breadth and depth of Spike-specific TCRs came after two AZD1222 doses. Sampled repertoires all dated from after the peak T cell response. The donor cohort was predominantly white British with a female majority, and clonal diversity may have been underestimated.

There are 16 residues in the CDR3. Germline CDR1 is SEHNR and CDR2 is FQNEAQ (reference sequence). Trimming left V 1 base short and J 4 bases short, with 14 bases between. With regard to this clone: The antigen is undetermined.

Specimen: peripheral blood, collected 28 days after the second AZD1222 dose. This receptor was identified in an adult who received the AZD1222 COVID-19 vaccine. V usage is TRBV7-9 and J usage is TRBJ2-1, with D possibly TRBD1 on 5 matching bases. The CDR3 protein is CASSLVGAGSYNEQFF. CDR3 sequence (DNA): TGTGCCAGCAGCTTAGTTGGGGCTGGGTCGTACAATGAGCAGTTCTTC.